Each of the 14 T cell receptor beta chains below was sequenced from the same sample in a study of CD8 T cells in ankylosing spondylitis. TCRdb fed the 5' RACE reads into MiXCR, producing one record per CDR3 protein. Altogether about 240,000 distinct CDR3 sequences are present, more than 20% being singletons, with the ten largest covering 0.5% to 0.65%. The sequencing input was blood, either unsorted or a sorted T cell fraction (not recorded which). These TCRs come from a male donor with ankylosing spondylitis or in good health (not recorded which).

The chain joins TRBV7-9 to TRBJ1-1, with no clear D. The CDR3 has 13 amino acids. V lost 1 base and J lost 5, with 8 bases in between. Germline V CDR1 and CDR2: SEHNR, FQNEAQ (reference sequence). The CDR3 DNA reads as TGTGCCAGCAGCTTAGGCGGCGCTACTGAAGCTTTCTTT. This sequence encodes CASSLGGATEAFF.

This chain joins TRBV12-3 or TRBV12-4 and TRBJ2-7; D might be TRBD1 (5 bases). The CDR3 is 15 amino acids. Trimming left V 5 bases short and J 1 base short, with 15 bases between. Written as DNA, the CDR3 is TGTGCCAGCAGTCCTCGTGGGGCTGGATCCTACGAGCAGTACTTC. Its translation: CASSPRGAGSYEQYF.

This clonotype has at least ten counts. This chain uses TRBV12-3 or TRBV12-4 with TRBJ2-1, with TRBD2 matching over 15 bases. CDR3 length equals 15 residues. After removal of 5 bases from V and 10 bases from J, the junction contained 6 bases not matched to a gene. CDR3: CASSGRGTSGGEQFF. In DNA form, the CDR3 reads TGTGCCAGCAGTGGACGGGGGACTAGCGGGGGGGAGCAGTTCTTC.

This chain joins TRBV20-1 and TRBJ2-3; TRBD1 agrees at 7 bases. With V trimmed by 6 bases and J by 4 bases, 7 bases remained unmatched. CDR1 is DFQATT and CDR2 is SNEGSKA in the germline V gene (reference sequence). The length of the CDR3 is 13 residues. The CDR3 DNA reads as TGCAGTGCCTCGACAGGGAAGGCAGATACGCAGTATTTT. This codes for CSASTGKADTQYF.

This chain uses TRBV28 with TRBJ1-6, with TRBD1 as a possible D gene (6 bases). The CDR3 has 14 amino acids. Trimming removed 5 bases at V and 4 bases at J, with 9 bases between. Per germline, CDR1 MDHEN and CDR2 SYDVKM. CDR3 in amino acids: CASSPGTYNSPLHF. The DNA of the CDR3 is TGTGCCAGCAGTCCCGGGACATATAATTCACCCCTCCACTTT.

This clonotype has a count of ten or more. The chain recombines TRBV24-1 with TRBJ2-3; 9 bases agree with TRBD2. The V gene's germline CDR1 is KGHDR and CDR2 SFDVKD. After removal of 3 bases from V and 2 bases from J, the junction contained 8 bases not matched to a gene. This CDR3 has 17 residues. The CDR3 nucleotides are TGTGCCACCAGTGATCAGCGGGGGGAGAAGAACACAGATACGCAGTATTTT. Translation: CATSDQRGEKNTDTQYF.

The V gene is TRBV30, the J gene TRBJ1-2; TRBD1 is a possible D gene (5 bases). The CDR3 extends over 13 amino acids. Trimming removed 4 bases from V and 6 bases from J, with 15 bases in between. In germline, CDR1 is GTSNPN, CDR2 SVGIG (reference sequence). CDR3 protein: CAWTLPAGNGYTF. The CDR3 nucleotides read TGTGCCTGGACCTTGCCCGCAGGGAATGGCTACACCTTC.

V and J are TRBV29-1 and TRBJ2-5, with TRBD1 matching 8 bases. The germline V gene has CDR1 SQVTM and CDR2 ANQGSEA. The CDR3 covers 13 residues. Trimming took 7 bases from V and 4 from J; bases not matched to a gene: 8. CDR3 region: CSAETGVGETQYF. CDR3 coding DNA: TGCAGCGCCGAGACAGGGGTGGGAGAGACCCAGTACTTC.

This clonotype was seen at least ten times. The rearrangement joins TRBV20-1 to TRBJ1-5; a possible D gene is TRBD1 (5 bases). Trimming took off 4 bases at V and 6 bases at J, with 16 bases between the two ends. The CDR3 length is 14 residues. Germline V lookup: CDR1 DFQATT, CDR2 SNEGSKA (reference sequence). This CDR3 is CSAKGAGVPQPQHF. The CDR3 region has the DNA TGCAGTGCTAAAGGGGCAGGTGTTCCTCAGCCCCAGCATTTT.

The V call is TRBV29-1, the J call TRBJ1-4; TRBD1 matches 7 bases. The CDR3 is made up of 13 amino acids. Germline CDR1 SQVTM, CDR2 ANQGSEA. J gave up 4 bases and V 8 bases, and 7 bases lay outside the gene matches. The CDR3, as DNA: TGCAGCTTCAGGGGGTCGGGTAATGAAAAACTGTTTTTT. Amino acid sequence: CSFRGSGNEKLFF.

The chain is built from TRBV29-1 and TRBJ1-1; D is possibly TRBD1 (6 bases). CDR3 length equals 13 residues. The V end lost 6 bases, the J end lost 1 base, and 12 bases lay between the germline ends. Germline CDR1 and CDR2: SQVTM and ANQGSEA. CDR3 nucleotide sequence: TGCAGCGTGCAAATAGGGGGGAACACTGAAGCTTTCTTT. Its translation: CSVQIGGNTEAFF.

This clonotype turned up a few times. J is TRBJ1-1 and V is TRBV20-1; D is unclear. Per the germline V gene, CDR1 is DFQATT and CDR2 is SNEGSKA (reference sequence). Between the trimmed V and J ends, which lost 1 base and 5 bases, there was a span of 8 bases. The CDR3 runs to 12 residues. The CDR3 nucleotides read TGCAGTGCTAGAGGGTTGGGGACTGAAGCTTTCTTT. Its translation is CSARGLGTEAFF.

The chain employs TRBV10-1 and TRBJ2-7; either TRBD1 or TRBD2 may supply D (5 bases each). The length of the CDR3 is 15 residues. Germline V lookup: CDR1 WNHNN, CDR2 SYGVQD (reference sequence). V was trimmed by 4 bases and J by 9 bases, leaving 22 bases between them. The CDR3 spells CASSGIGTDGYRQYF. CDR3 nucleotides: TGCGCCAGCAGTGGTATAGGGACGGACGGTTACCGGCAGTACTTC.

This clonotype has ten or more counts. This chain links TRBV20-1 with TRBJ2-5; the match to TRBD1 covers 12 bases. This CDR3 is built from 15 residues. V was clipped by 4 bases and J by 4 bases; unmatched bases: 7. Germline V gene sequence: CDR1 DFQATT, CDR2 SNEGSKA (reference sequence). This CDR3 is CSANKGTGGGETQYF. The CDR3 DNA is TGCAGTGCTAACAAGGGGACAGGGGGCGGAGAGACCCAGTACTTC.